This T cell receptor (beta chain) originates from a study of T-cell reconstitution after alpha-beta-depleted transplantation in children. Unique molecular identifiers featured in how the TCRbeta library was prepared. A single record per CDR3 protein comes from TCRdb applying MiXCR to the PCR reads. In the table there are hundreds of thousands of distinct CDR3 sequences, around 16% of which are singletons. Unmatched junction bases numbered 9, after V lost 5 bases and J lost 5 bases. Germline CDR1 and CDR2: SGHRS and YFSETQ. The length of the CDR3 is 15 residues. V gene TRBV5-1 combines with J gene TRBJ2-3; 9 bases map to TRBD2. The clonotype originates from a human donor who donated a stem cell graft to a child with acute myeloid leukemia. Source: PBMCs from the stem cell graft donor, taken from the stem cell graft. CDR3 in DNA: TGCGCCAGCAGATCCGGGACTAGCAACTTAGATACGCAGTATTTT. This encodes CASRSGTSNLDTQYF. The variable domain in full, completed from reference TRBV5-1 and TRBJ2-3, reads KAGVTQTPRYLIKTRGQQVTLSCSPISGHRSVSWYQQTPGQGLQFLFEYFSETQRNKGNFPGRFSGRQFSNSRSEMNVSTLELGDSALYLCASRSGTSNLDTQYFGPGTRLTVL.